The 30 T cell receptor beta chains given below trace back to one sample, sequenced in a study of T cell responses to AZD1222 COVID-19 vaccine. Repertoires were generated with immunoSEQ multiplex PCR, while TCRdb's copy carries only in-frame clones and drops some. The sample has about 140,000 clones, around 89% seen once. The starting material was peripheral blood, obtained on day 0 of AZD1222 vaccination. The origin of the receptors is an adult in good health.

The chain links TRBV6-5 to TRBJ1-1; perhaps TRBD1 as D (6 bases). V was pared by 7 bases and J by 6 bases, with 18 bases between. CDR3 size: 14 residues. Germline V lookup: CDR1 MNHEY, CDR2 SVGAGI. In nucleotides, the CDR3 is TGTGCCAGCACCGACGAACAGGGTACAGCTGAAGCTTTCTTT. It specifies CASTDEQGTAEAFF.

This chain connects TRBV6-5 to TRBJ1-1, with 7 bases aligning to TRBD1. Per the germline V gene, CDR1 is MNHEY and CDR2 is SVGAGI. The CDR3 consists of 13 residues. The V gene end was trimmed by 8 bases and the J gene end by 2 bases; junction bases not matched to a gene: 5. Here the CDR3 reads CASVRTGNTEAFF. For the CDR3, the DNA is TGTGCCAGCGTTCGGACAGGTAACACTGAAGCTTTCTTT.

V gene TRBV2 combines with J gene TRBJ2-1; D ambiguous. Germline values: CDR1 SNHLY, CDR2 FYNNEI. The V gene lost 7 bases and the J gene lost 0 bases, with 10 bases spanning the gap. The CDR3 has 14 amino acids. The CDR3 sequence is CASNWLSSYNEQFF. CDR3 DNA: TGTGCCAGCAATTGGCTGAGCTCCTACAATGAGCAGTTCTTC. The variable domain in full, with the rest retrieved from reference TRBV2 and TRBJ2-1, is EPEVTQTPSHQVTQMGQEVILRCVPISNHLYFYWYRQILGQKVEFLVSFYNNEISEKSEIFDDQFSVERPDGSNFTLKIRSTKLEDSAMYFCASNWLSSYNEQFFGPGTRLTVL.

The genes are TRBV14 and TRBJ1-4, with D unclear. Looked up from germline, CDR1 is SGHDN and CDR2 is FVKESK. The V and J ends lost 2 bases and 7 bases respectively, with 11 bases between them. The CDR3 totals 14 residues. The CDR3 region is CASSQMRVPEKLFF. The DNA of the CDR3 is TGTGCCAGCAGCCAAATGAGGGTCCCTGAAAAACTGTTTTTT.

This chain uses TRBV2 with TRBJ1-4; 10 positions match TRBD1. Germline loops: CDR1 SNHLY, CDR2 FYNNEI. V lost 1 base, J lost 5 bases, and 7 bases stayed unmatched. The CDR3 sequence is 17 residues long. The CDR3 loop is CASSEGRQGANNEKLFF. DNA for the CDR3: TGTGCCAGCAGTGAAGGCCGACAGGGGGCCAACAATGAAAAACTGTTTTTT.

The chain's CDR3 is CASSLGDRVGNTEAFF. For the CDR3, the DNA is TGTGCCAGCAGCTTGGGGGACAGGGTGGGGAACACTGAAGCTTTCTTT. This chain links TRBV5-8 with TRBJ1-1; 9 bases match TRBD1. The CDR3 covers 16 residues. The V gene's germline CDR1 is SGHTS and CDR2 YDEGEE. Losses at the gene ends were 0 bases for V and 1 base for J; bases not matched to a gene: 4.

The V call is TRBV7-2, the J call TRBJ2-1; D may be TRBD1 (8 bases). Germline lookup yields CDR1 SGHTA and CDR2 FQGNSA. V lost 5 bases and J 9 bases, leaving 17 bases between the germline ends. This CDR3 has 14 residues. In nucleotides, the CDR3 is TGTGCCAGCAGCCAAATGTACAGGGGGGGTGAGCAGTTCTTC. Translation: CASSQMYRGGEQFF.

The CDR3 is CASRPGATYNEQFF. For the CDR3, the DNA is TGTGCCAGCAGACCAGGGGCGACCTACAATGAGCAGTTCTTC. The chain joins TRBV6-5 to TRBJ2-1; D might be TRBD1 (6 bases). The CDR3 is made up of 14 amino acids. Deletions cut 6 bases from V and 2 bases from J, with 11 bases between. Germline V gives CDR1 MNHEY, CDR2 SVGAGI.

This clone has a single count. Relative to the germline gene, one junction end is altered; a read error may explain this. This chain connects TRBV18 to TRBJ2-7; D uncertain. CDR3 length: 13 amino acids. Germline V gene lookup returns CDR1 KGHSH and CDR2 LQKENI. As DNA, the CDR3 is TGCGGAGACGATGGGGTGCTCTCCTACGAGCAGTACTTC. As protein: CGDDGVLSYEQYF.

The V and J genes are TRBV5-5 and TRBJ1-5; tentatively, D is TRBD1 (5 bases). Trimming took off 1 base at V and 1 base at J, with 9 bases between the two ends. The CDR3 loop spans 15 amino acids. In germline, CDR1 is SGHKS, CDR2 YYEKEE (reference sequence). The chain's CDR3 is CASSLLQESNQPQHF. For the CDR3, the DNA is TGTGCCAGCAGCTTGTTACAGGAGAGCAATCAGCCCCAGCATTTT.

This clone has a single count. The CDR3 spells CASRRQGGGEKLFF. Here the CDR3 DNA reads TGTGCCAGCAGGCGACAGGGCGGTGGAGAAAAACTGTTTTTT. The genes are TRBV6-5 and TRBJ1-4; 7 bases are shared with TRBD1. Germline V gene sequence: CDR1 MNHEY, CDR2 SVGAGI. Trimming at V came to 6 bases and at J to 8 bases, leaving 9 bases not matched to a gene. CDR3 length equals 14 residues.

This clone occurred once. The J gene is TRBJ1-4, the V gene TRBV15; no definite D call. The CDR3 length is 16 residues. Looked up from germline, CDR1 is LNHNV and CDR2 is YYDKDF (reference sequence). V lost 3 bases and J 0 bases, leaving 11 bases between the germline ends. As DNA, the CDR3 is TGTGCCACCAGCAGGGGAGCATTAGCAACTAATGAAAAACTGTTTTTT. Amino acid sequence: CATSRGALATNEKLFF.

V usage is TRBV10-1 and J usage is TRBJ1-1; 7 bases are a match to TRBD1. The CDR3 sequence is 13 residues long. Germline V CDR1 and CDR2: WNHNN, SYGVQD (reference sequence). J was trimmed by 6 bases and V by 10 bases; bases with no gene match: 11. The CDR3 coding sequence is TGCGCCACCCAAGACAGGGCTGAAGCTGAAGCTTTCTTT. Amino acid sequence: CATQDRAEAEAFF.

The V gene is TRBV27, the J gene TRBJ1-3, with 8 positions matching TRBD1. CDR1 MNHEY and CDR2 SMNVEV come from the germline V gene (reference sequence). CDR3 length equals 17 residues. Trimming at V came to 5 bases and at J to 4 bases, leaving 13 bases not matched to a gene. CDR3 in DNA: TGTGCCAGCAGTAAATGGACAGGGACGGGCTCGGGAAACACCATATATTTT. This gives the protein CASSKWTGTGSGNTIYF.

The chain joins TRBV19 to TRBJ1-6; D is unclear. The CDR3 is 17 amino acids. With 9 bases removed from V and 1 base from J, the gap between germline ends came to 19 bases. The germline gives CDR1 LNHDA, CDR2 SQIVND (reference sequence). This chain's CDR3 is CARKIRDMGSYNSPLHF. CDR3 coding DNA: TGTGCCAGAAAAATCCGGGATATGGGATCCTATAATTCACCCCTCCACTTT.

The J gene is TRBJ1-2, the V gene TRBV27; 8 nucleotides line up with TRBD1. There are 12 residues in the CDR3. V was pared by 6 bases and J by 4 bases, with 1 base of the junction left unmatched. Per the germline V gene, CDR1 is MNHEY and CDR2 is SMNVEV (reference sequence). Here the CDR3 DNA reads TGTGCCAGCAGGGACAGGGTCTATGGCTACACCTTC. As protein: CASRDRVYGYTF.

The V call is TRBV11-2, the J call TRBJ1-4, with D maybe TRBD1 (5 bases). The V end lost 1 base, the J end lost 4 bases, and 16 bases lay between the germline ends. CDR3 length: 17 residues. Germline V gene lookup returns CDR1 SGHAT and CDR2 FQNNGV. The chain's CDR3 is CASSLVWGRTDNEKLFF. The CDR3 DNA sequence: TGTGCCAGCAGCTTAGTTTGGGGCCGGACGGATAATGAAAAACTGTTTTTT.

This chain joins TRBV20-1 and TRBJ1-5; tentative D call: TRBD1 (6 bases). The germline CDR1 and CDR2 sequences are DFQATT and SNEGSKA (reference sequence). The CDR3 spans 19 residues. V was trimmed by 3 bases and J by 3 bases, leaving 27 bases between them. The CDR3 reads CSASAGVGYARGDNQPQHF. The CDR3 region has the DNA TGCAGTGCTAGTGCGGGGGTGGGGTACGCCAGGGGTGACAATCAGCCCCAGCATTTT.

This chain joins TRBV5-1 and TRBJ2-1; TRBD2 matches 9 bases. Germline CDR1 is SGHRS and CDR2 is YFSETQ. The CDR3 consists of 15 residues. J gave up 5 bases and V 2 bases, and 5 bases lay outside the gene matches. The CDR3 bases are TGCGCCAGCAGCTTAAATAGCGGGAGAAACAATGAGCAGTTCTTC. Its protein is CASSLNSGRNNEQFF.

The chain has TRBV7-9 and TRBJ2-5; D is possibly TRBD2 (5 bases). The germline V gene has CDR1 SEHNR and CDR2 FQNEAQ (reference sequence). Trimming shortened V by 4 bases and J by 2 bases, and 17 bases separated the two germline ends. The CDR3 runs to 16 residues. This CDR3 reads CASSSPVLATQETQYF. The CDR3 nucleotides are TGTGCCAGCAGCTCCCCGGTGTTAGCGACACAAGAGACCCAGTACTTC.

This chain connects TRBV12-3 or TRBV12-4 to TRBJ1-5, with D possibly being TRBD1 (6 bases). Trimming pared 5 bases from V and 6 bases from J, leaving 11 bases between. CDR3 length: 13 residues. DNA for the CDR3: TGTGCCAGCAGTGTAACAGGGTTTCAGCCCCAGCATTTT. It is translated as CASSVTGFQPQHF.

The chain is built from TRBV28 and TRBJ2-1; 10 bases are shared with TRBD2. The CDR3 has 15 residues. Per germline, CDR1 MDHEN and CDR2 SYDVKM. After removal of 6 bases from V and 7 bases from J, the junction contained 9 bases not matched to a gene. CDR3 coding DNA: TGTGCCAGCAGACCTCTAGCGGGAGTCAAGAATGAGCAGTTCTTC. Its protein product is CASRPLAGVKNEQFF. Variable domain in full (rest from reference TRBV28 and TRBJ2-1): DVKVTQSSRYLVKRTGEKVFLECVQDMDHENMFWYRQDPGLGLRLIYFSYDVKMKEKGDIPEGYSVSREKKERFSLILESASTNQTSMYLCASRPLAGVKNEQFFGPGTRLTVL.

This clone was observed a handful of times. The chain links TRBV18 to TRBJ2-7; 10 bases fit TRBD1. The length of the CDR3 is 19 residues. Germline V gene sequence: CDR1 KGHSH, CDR2 LQKENI. Trimming took 3 bases from V and 0 from J; bases not matched to a gene: 14. The CDR3 DNA is TGTGCCAGCTCACCTTACCGGGACAGGGGTCCTACCCCCTCCTACGAGCAGTACTTC. It yields the protein CASSPYRDRGPTPSYEQYF.

The chain links TRBV27 to TRBJ2-1, with 7 bases that match TRBD2. The length of the CDR3 is 16 residues. Per germline, CDR1 MNHEY and CDR2 SMNVEV (reference sequence). Losses at the gene ends were 4 bases for V and 1 base for J; bases not matched to a gene: 7. CDR3 sequence reads: CASSSGAGLSYNEQFF. The CDR3 DNA is TGTGCCAGCAGTTCCGGAGCGGGACTATCCTACAATGAGCAGTTCTTC.

The V call is TRBV4-3, the J call TRBJ2-6; TRBD1 matches 10 bases. In germline, CDR1 is LGHNA, CDR2 YSLEER. This CDR3 has 18 amino acids. V gave up 3 bases and J gave up 0 bases; unmatched junction bases: 5. The CDR3 DNA sequence: TGCGCCAGCAGCCACTCGGACAGGGGGTTCTCTGGGGCCAACGTCCTGACTTTC. This sequence encodes CASSHSDRGFSGANVLTF.

The chain couples TRBV5-6 to TRBJ1-3; D uncertain. Trimming pared 4 bases from V and 0 bases from J, leaving 8 bases between. The CDR3 is 14 residues long. CDR1 is SGHDT, CDR2 YYEEEE, per germline. The CDR3 sequence: CASSRTFSGNTIYF. Written as DNA, the CDR3 is TGTGCCAGCAGCCGTACTTTCTCTGGAAACACCATATATTTT.

The chain combines TRBV28 with TRBJ1-5, with a possible D match to TRBD1 (6 bases). Germline lookup yields CDR1 MDHEN and CDR2 SYDVKM. Trimming stripped 8 bases from V and 4 bases from J, with 15 bases between. The CDR3 contains 14 residues. The CDR3 region has the DNA TGTGCCAGCCACTCCGGGACAAGGAATCAGCCCCAGCATTTT. Translated: CASHSGTRNQPQHF.

The chain is built from TRBV7-9 and TRBJ2-1; D might be TRBD1 (6 bases). The CDR3 contains 15 residues. Trimming left V 5 bases short and J 0 bases short, with 11 bases between. Germline lookup yields CDR1 SEHNR and CDR2 FQNEAQ (reference sequence). This CDR3 is CASSLGTSSYNEQFF. CDR3 DNA: TGTGCCAGCAGCCTCGGGACAAGCTCCTACAATGAGCAGTTCTTC.

The rearrangement links TRBV19 to TRBJ1-6; tentative D call: TRBD1 (5 bases). The CDR3 extends over 14 amino acids. V lost 6 bases to trimming and J lost 8 bases, with 14 bases between them. Per the germline V gene, CDR1 is LNHDA and CDR2 is SQIVND (reference sequence). Here the CDR3 DNA reads TGTGCCAGTAGGATGGAGGGCAGGGATTCACCCCTCCACTTT. It specifies CASRMEGRDSPLHF.

The rearrangement links TRBV9 to TRBJ2-1; 9 positions agree with TRBD2. Germline values: CDR1 SGDLS, CDR2 YYNGEE. With V trimmed by 3 bases and J by 9 bases, 7 bases remained unmatched. The CDR3 is 14 residues long. For the CDR3, the DNA is TGTGCCAGCAGCGCAAGACTAGCGGACGCTGAGCAGTTCTTC. This codes for CASSARLADAEQFF.